This T cell receptor (beta chain) was retrieved from a study of T cell responses to AZD1222 COVID-19 vaccine (dated by TCRdb to 2020 to 2023). Broadly, across the study: Because spike-specific TCR depth and breadth did not differ between the two schedules, AZD1222 recipients who got a second dose at roughly 4 weeks were pooled with those who got a second dose at roughly 12 weeks. TCR sequencing covered some 250 trial participants: 207 given two doses of AZD1222 and about 26 given two doses of MenACWY control vaccine. Trial participants were enrolled into age subgroups of 18-55, 56-69 and 70-plus years, which contained 148, 28 and 57 TCR-sequenced participants, respectively. Points the paper makes about the study in general: Vaccine-associated CD4 TCRs spanned the whole spike protein, with dominant responses in regions 160-218 and 743-854. Epitopes outside the regions mutated in the B.1.351 and B.1.1.7 variants were reportedly recognized by nearly half of the unique spike-specific TCRs. In the small 56-69-year group, the increase in depth fell short of significance, most likely because of low power. Conclusions about previously exposed vaccinees are limited because only five to seven AZD1222 recipients were SARS-CoV-2 seropositive at baseline. Participants were mostly white British, with more females than males. The authors suggested clonal diversity may have been underestimated. Because no day 14 peak-response samples were available, repertoires were characterized only after the peak T cell response. After two AZD1222 doses, spike-specific TCR breadth and depth were significantly higher than at day 0 and than in MenACWY recipients.

The CDR3 regions of human TCRbeta chains were analyzed by immunosequencing. Per the original workflow: TCRs in the repertoires were matched against a reference library of SARS-CoV-2-specific TCRs that had been generated with the MIRA antigen-specificity platform. Breadth meant the fraction of unique TCRs that were SARS-CoV-2-associated, whereas depth meant the fraction of total T cells that were SARS-CoV-2-associated. Using the MIRA data, each spike-specific TCR was mapped to the spike region that the TCR reacts to and placed in a CD4 or CD8 class. Log10-transformed breadth and depth values were compared by one-way ANOVA with Sidak's multiple comparisons tests. Imported from immuneACCESS, the table was reduced by TCRdb to in-frame sequences with V and J called. These copies leave out some clones; in studies compared against another copy, an unresolved V gene accounts for under half, and the cause of the remainder is not known. The V and J calls and the clone size are those of that table, but D and trimming were determined from the DNA. The sample table contains about 120,000 clones; only one count was recorded for approximately 86% of them. Approximately 10% of the sample is in the top ten clones.

This clone occurred once. There is no known antigen for this receptor. There are no base qualities to consult, and no much larger clone falls within one base. Reading the label with the study, this specimen's time point is: baseline before first vaccination. The vaccinee samples were drawn from two UK trials, COV001 and COV002, one of which was a single-blind randomized controlled phase 2/3 trial testing AZD1222 (ChAdOx1 nCoV-19) in healthy adults. For TCRbeta chain sequencing, PBMC samples from trial participants were taken at day 0 and at day 28 after the second dose. The CDR3 sequence holds 16 residues, the cysteine and phenylalanine included. CDR3 DNA only is kept here, 48 bases in frame from base 1. The trim is 5 bases for V and 5 bases for J, with a gap of 21 bases between the germline ends. CDR1 SGHTA and CDR2 FQGNSA are derived from the germline V gene.

Recombination linked TRBV7-2 to TRBJ1-2; the D region possibly corresponds to TRBD1 (6 bases align). Source: peripheral blood, taken on day 0 of AZD1222 vaccination. The TCR sequence derives from an adult in good health. The sequenced DNA: TGTGCCAGCAGCCCGCGCTACAGGGTCGGGGAATATGGCTACACCTTC. Its protein product is CASSPRYRVGEYGYTF.